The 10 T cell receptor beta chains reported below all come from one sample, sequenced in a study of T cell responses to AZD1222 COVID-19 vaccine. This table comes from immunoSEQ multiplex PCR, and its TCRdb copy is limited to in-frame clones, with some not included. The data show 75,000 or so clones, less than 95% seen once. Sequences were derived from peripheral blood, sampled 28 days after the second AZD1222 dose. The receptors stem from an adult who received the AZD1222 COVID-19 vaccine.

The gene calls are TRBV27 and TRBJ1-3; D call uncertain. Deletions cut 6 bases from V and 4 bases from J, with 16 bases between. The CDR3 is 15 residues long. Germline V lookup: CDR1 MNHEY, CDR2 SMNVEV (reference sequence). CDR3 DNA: TGTGCCAGCAGCTCAAGCAGGATAACCGGAAACACCATATATTTT. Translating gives CASSSSRITGNTIYF.

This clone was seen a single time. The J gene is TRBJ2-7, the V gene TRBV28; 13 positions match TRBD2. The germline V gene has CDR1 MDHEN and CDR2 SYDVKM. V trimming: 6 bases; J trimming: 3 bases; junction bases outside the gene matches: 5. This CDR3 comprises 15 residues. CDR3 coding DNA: TGTGCCAGCAGGGAAGGACTAGCGGGAGACTACGAGCAGTACTTC. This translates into CASREGLAGDYEQYF.

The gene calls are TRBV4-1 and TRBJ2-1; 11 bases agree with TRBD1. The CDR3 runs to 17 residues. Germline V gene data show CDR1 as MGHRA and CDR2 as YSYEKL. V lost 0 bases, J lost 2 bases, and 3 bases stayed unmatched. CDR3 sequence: CASSQDWGQGAYNEQFF. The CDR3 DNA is TGCGCCAGCAGCCAAGATTGGGGACAGGGGGCCTACAATGAGCAGTTCTTC.

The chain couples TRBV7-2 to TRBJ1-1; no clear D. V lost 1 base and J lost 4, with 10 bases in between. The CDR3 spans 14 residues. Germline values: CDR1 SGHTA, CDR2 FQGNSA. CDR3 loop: CASSLGATRTEAFF. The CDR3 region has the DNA TGTGCCAGCAGCTTAGGGGCCACCCGCACTGAAGCTTTCTTT.

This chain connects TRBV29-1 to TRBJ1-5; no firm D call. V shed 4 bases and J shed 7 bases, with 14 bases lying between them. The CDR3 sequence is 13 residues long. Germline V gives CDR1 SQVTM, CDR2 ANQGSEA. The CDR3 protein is CSVAWTLDQPQHF. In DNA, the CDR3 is TGCAGCGTTGCATGGACTCTCGACCAGCCCCAGCATTTT.

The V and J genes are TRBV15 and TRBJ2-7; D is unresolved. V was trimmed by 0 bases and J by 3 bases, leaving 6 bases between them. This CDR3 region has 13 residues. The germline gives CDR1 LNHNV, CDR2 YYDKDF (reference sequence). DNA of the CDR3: TGTGCCACCAGCAGAGATGTTGACTACGAGCAGTACTTC. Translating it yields CATSRDVDYEQYF.

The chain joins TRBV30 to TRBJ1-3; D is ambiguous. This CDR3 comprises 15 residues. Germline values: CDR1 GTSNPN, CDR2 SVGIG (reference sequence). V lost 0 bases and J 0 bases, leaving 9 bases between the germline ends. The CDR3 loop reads CAWSVGGRSGNTIYF. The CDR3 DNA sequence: TGTGCCTGGAGTGTTGGAGGTCGCTCTGGAAACACCATATATTTT.

In nucleotides, the CDR3 is TGTGCCAGCAGCGACGGGACGGGGGAGACCCAGTACTTC. Translation: CASSDGTGETQYF. The chain recombines TRBV5-6 with TRBJ2-5; D may correspond to TRBD1 or TRBD2 (5 bases each). The CDR3 runs to 13 residues. CDR1 SGHDT and CDR2 YYEEEE come from the germline V gene. With 4 bases removed from V and 5 bases from J, the gap between germline ends came to 12 bases. Based on the CDR3 plus reference TRBV5-6 and TRBJ2-5, the full variable domain is DAGVTQSPTHLIKTRGQQVTLRCSPKSGHDTVSWYQQALGQGPQFIFQYYEEEERQRGNFPDRFSGHQFPNYSSELNVNALLLGDSALYLCASSDGTGETQYFGPGTRLLVL.

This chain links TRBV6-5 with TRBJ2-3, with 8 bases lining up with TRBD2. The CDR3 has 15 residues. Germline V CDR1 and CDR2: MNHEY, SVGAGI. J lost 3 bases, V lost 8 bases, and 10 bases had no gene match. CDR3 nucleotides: TGTGCCAGCCGACGCGGGAGGAGTTCGACAGATACGCAGTATTTT. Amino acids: CASRRGRSSTDTQYF.

The CDR3 region is CVTGREVYEQYF. The CDR3 DNA reads TGTGTCACGGGGCGGGAGGTCTACGAGCAGTACTTC. The chain combines TRBV2 with TRBJ2-7, with 8 bases matching TRBD2. Germline CDR1 reads SNHLY; CDR2 reads FYNNEI. The CDR3 extends over 12 amino acids.